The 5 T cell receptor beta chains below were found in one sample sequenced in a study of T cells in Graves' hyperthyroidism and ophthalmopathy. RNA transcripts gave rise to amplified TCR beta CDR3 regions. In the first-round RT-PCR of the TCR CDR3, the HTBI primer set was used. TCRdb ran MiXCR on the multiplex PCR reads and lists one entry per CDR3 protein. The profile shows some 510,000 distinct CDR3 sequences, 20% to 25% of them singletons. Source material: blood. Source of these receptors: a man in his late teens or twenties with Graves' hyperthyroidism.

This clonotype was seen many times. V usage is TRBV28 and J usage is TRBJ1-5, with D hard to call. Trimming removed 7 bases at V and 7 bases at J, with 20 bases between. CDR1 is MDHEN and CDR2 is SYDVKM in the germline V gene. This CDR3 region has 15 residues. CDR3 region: CASIPLSEAHQPQHF. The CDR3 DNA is TGTGCCAGCATCCCCCTCTCAGAGGCGCACCAGCCCCAGCATTTT.

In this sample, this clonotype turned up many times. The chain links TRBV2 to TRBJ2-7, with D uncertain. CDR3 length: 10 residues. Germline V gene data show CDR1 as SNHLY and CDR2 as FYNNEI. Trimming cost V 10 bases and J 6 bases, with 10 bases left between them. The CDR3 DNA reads TGTGCCACCGGAACCGCCGAGCAGTACTTC. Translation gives CATGTAEQYF.

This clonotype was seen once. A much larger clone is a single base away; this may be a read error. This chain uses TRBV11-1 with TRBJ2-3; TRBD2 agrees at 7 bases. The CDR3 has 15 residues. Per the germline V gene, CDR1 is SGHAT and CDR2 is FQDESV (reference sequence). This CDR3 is CASSSAGSPPDTQSF. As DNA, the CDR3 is TGTGCCAGCAGCTCAGCGGGGTCCCCCCCAGATACGCAGTCTTTT.

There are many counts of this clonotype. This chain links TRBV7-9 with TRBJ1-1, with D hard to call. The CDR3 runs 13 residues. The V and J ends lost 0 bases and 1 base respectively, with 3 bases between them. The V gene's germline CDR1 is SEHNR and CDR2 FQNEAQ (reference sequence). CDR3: CASSLARNTEAFF. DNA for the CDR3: TGTGCCAGCAGCTTAGCACGGAACACTGAAGCTTTCTTT. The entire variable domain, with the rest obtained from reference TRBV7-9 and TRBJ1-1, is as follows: DTGVSQNPRHKITKRGQNVTFRCDPISEHNRLYWYRQTLGQGPEFLTYFQNEAQLEKSRLLSDRFSAERPKGSFSTLEIQRTEQGDSAMYLCASSLARNTEAFFGQGTRLTVV.

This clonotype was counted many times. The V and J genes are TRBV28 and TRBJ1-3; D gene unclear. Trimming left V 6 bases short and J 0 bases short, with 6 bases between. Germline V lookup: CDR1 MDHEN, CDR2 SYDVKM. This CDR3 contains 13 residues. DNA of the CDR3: TGTGCCAGCAGCACTATCTCTGGAAACACCATATATTTT. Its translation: CASSTISGNTIYF.